These T cell receptor beta chains were read from a single sample in a study of T cell responses to AZD1222 COVID-19 vaccine. The table came from immunoSEQ multiplex PCR; TCRdb's copy has only in-frame clones and leaves some out. Here the sample spans 190,000 or so clones, 80% to 95% being singletons. The material sequenced was peripheral blood, taken 28 days after the second AZD1222 dose. The receptors originated from an adult who received the AZD1222 COVID-19 vaccine. Each CDR3 is given with its conserved first and last residue. Each record gives: D gene, V gene, clone size, J gene, CDR3 DNA, CDR3 protein. D genes are given only for firm matches. Clone size is given for some rows only: seen once, a few or many times, or a class if the clone is expanded.

.,TRBV3-1/TRBV3-2,once,TRBJ1-3,TGTGCCAGCAGCCCATGGGGGGCAGGTGGAAACACCATATATTTT,CASSPWGAGGNTIYF
.,TRBV2,.,TRBJ2-7,TGTGCCAGCAGAGAACTACACACCTCCTACGAGCAGTACTTC,CASRELHTSYEQYF
.,TRBV6-5,.,TRBJ1-1,TGTGCCAGCAGTTATAGCGCCGGGAGGAACACTGAAGCTTTCTTT,CASSYSAGRNTEAFF
.,TRBV6-2/TRBV6-3,.,TRBJ1-4,TGTGCCAGCAGTTACTCGATACCTGATGGGGGACGGAACAATGAAAAACTGTTTTTT,CASSYSIPDGGRNNEKLFF
TRBD2,TRBV5-1,.,TRBJ2-3,TGCGCCAGCAGCCCAGGACTAGCGGGAACCCCCGGGAACCCGCAGTATTTT,CASSPGLAGTPGNPQYF
TRBD2,TRBV2,.,TRBJ2-3,TGTGCCAGCAGTGTGGCAGCGGGAGGGCCCGCAGATACGCAGTATTTT,CASSVAAGGPADTQYF
.,TRBV11-3,once,TRBJ1-2,TGTGCCAGCAGCCCCGGGAGAAACTATGGCTACACCTTC,CASSPGRNYGYTF
.,TRBV2,once,TRBJ1-1,TGTGCCAGCAGCTTCCTGGGATTCGGGGTGAACACTGAAGCTTTCTTT,CASSFLGFGVNTEAFF
.,TRBV6-4,.,TRBJ2-6,TGTGCCAGCAGTGACTCGGGGGGCGCTGGGGCCAACGTCCTGACTTTC,CASSDSGGAGANVLTF
TRBD2,TRBV20-1,.,TRBJ2-1,TGCAGTGCTAGTGTAGCGGGAGGGGTTGAGCAGTTCTTC,CSASVAGGVEQFF
.,TRBV11-3,.,TRBJ1-3,TGTGCCAGCAGCTTAGCATGGGGCAGAAGCTCTGGAAACACCATATATTTT,CASSLAWGRSSGNTIYF
.,TRBV6-4,.,TRBJ1-2,TGTGCCAGCAGTGACTCGTATGGCTACACCTTC,CASSDSYGYTF
TRBD1,TRBV7-3,.,TRBJ2-2,TGTGCCAGCAGCTCGTATAGACAACCGGGACAGGGAATCCCCGGGGAGCTGTTTTTT,CASSSYRQPGQGIPGELFF
.,TRBV5-1,.,TRBJ1-6,TGCGCCAGCAGCTGGGAAGGACTCAATAATTCACCCCTCCACTTT,CASSWEGLNNSPLHF
.,TRBV6-5,.,TRBJ2-7,.,CASSSSPGSYEQYF
TRBD2,TRBV19,.,TRBJ2-2,TGTGCCAGTAGGACTAGCGGGCGCTGGGGAACCGGGGAGCTGTTTTTT,CASRTSGRWGTGELFF
.,TRBV5-6,few,TRBJ2-3,TGTGCCAGCAGGGCCCTCGCGGTAACAGATACGCAGTATTTT,CASRALAVTDTQYF
TRBD1,TRBV6-5,.,TRBJ2-7,TGTGCCAGCCGACTAACCAGGGGGACAGACGAGCAGTACTTC,CASRLTRGTDEQYF
.,TRBV11-2,.,TRBJ1-1,TGTGCCAGCAGCTTTAACCGGGCCTACACTGAAGCTTTCTTT,CASSFNRAYTEAFF
TRBD2,TRBV11-2,.,TRBJ2-1,TGTGCCAGCAGCTTAAAGATGTGGACTAGCGGGAGCGGTGAGCAGTTCTTC,CASSLKMWTSGSGEQFF
.,TRBV6-5,.,TRBJ1-6,TGTGCCAGCAGTTACTCTGGGCAGAAGTATTCACCCCTCCACTTT,CASSYSGQKYSPLHF
.,TRBV6-5,.,TRBJ1-4,TGTGCCAGCAGAGGGGGGGGCGGGGAAAAACTGTTTTTT,CASRGGGGEKLFF
.,TRBV7-9,.,TRBJ2-1,TGTGCCAGCAGCCCCCAGACAGACAGTTCTGAGCAGTTCTTC,CASSPQTDSSEQFF
.,TRBV7-9,.,TRBJ2-2,TGTGCCAGCAGCTTTAATTTAAACAGGGCCGGGGAGCTGTTTTTT,CASSFNLNRAGELFF
TRBD1,TRBV7-2,.,TRBJ1-3,TGTGCCAGCAGCCCACAGACAGGGTGGTCTGGAAACACCATATATTTT,CASSPQTGWSGNTIYF
.,TRBV28,.,TRBJ2-5,TGTGCCAGCAGTTTAATGTGGGAGACCCAGTACTTC,CASSLMWETQYF
.,TRBV10-3,.,TRBJ1-2,TGTGCCATCACCCCGCTGTCTAACTATGGCTACACCTTC,CAITPLSNYGYTF
.,TRBV11-1,.,TRBJ1-2,TGTGCCAGCAGCTCCGAGGATGGGGCGAACTATGGCTACACCTTC,CASSSEDGANYGYTF
TRBD1,TRBV28,.,TRBJ2-1,TGTGCCAGCAGGGAAGGGACAGGGGGCTACAATGAGCAGTTCTTC,CASREGTGGYNEQFF
.,TRBV7-8,.,TRBJ2-1,TGTGCCAGCAGCCGAGGCATGCGGAGCTCCTACAATGAGCAGTTCTTC,CASSRGMRSSYNEQFF
.,TRBV1,.,TRBJ2-1,TGCACCAGCAGCTCCCGGGACACGCGTGAGCAGTTCTTC,CTSSSRDTREQFF
.,TRBV4-1,.,TRBJ1-1,TGCGCCAGCAGCCCTGGGATGAACACTGAAGCTTTCTTT,CASSPGMNTEAFF
TRBD2,TRBV6-2/TRBV6-3,few,TRBJ2-7,TGTGCCAGCAGTTACGGGCGGGAGCCCTACGAGCAGTACTTC,CASSYGREPYEQYF
.,TRBV28,.,TRBJ1-5,TGTGCCAGCAGTTTAATCAGGGTCTATCAGCCCCAGCATTTT,CASSLIRVYQPQHF
TRBD1,TRBV30,.,TRBJ2-7,TGTGCCTGGTCAAGAGGGGGCCCCTACGAGCAGTACTTC,CAWSRGGPYEQYF